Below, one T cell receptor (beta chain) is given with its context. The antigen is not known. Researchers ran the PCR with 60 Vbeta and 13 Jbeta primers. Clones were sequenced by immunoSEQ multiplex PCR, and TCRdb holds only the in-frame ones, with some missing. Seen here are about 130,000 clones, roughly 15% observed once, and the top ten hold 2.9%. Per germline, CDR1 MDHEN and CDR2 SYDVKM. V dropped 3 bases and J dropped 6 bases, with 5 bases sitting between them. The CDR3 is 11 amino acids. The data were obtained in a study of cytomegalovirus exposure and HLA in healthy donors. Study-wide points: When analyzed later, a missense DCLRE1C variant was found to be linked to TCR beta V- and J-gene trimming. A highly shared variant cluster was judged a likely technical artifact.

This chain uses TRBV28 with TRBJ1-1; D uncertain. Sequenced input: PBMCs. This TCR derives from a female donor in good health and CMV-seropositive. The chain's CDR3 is CASSFEAEAFF. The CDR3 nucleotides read TGTGCCAGCAGTTTTGAGGCTGAAGCTTTCTTT.